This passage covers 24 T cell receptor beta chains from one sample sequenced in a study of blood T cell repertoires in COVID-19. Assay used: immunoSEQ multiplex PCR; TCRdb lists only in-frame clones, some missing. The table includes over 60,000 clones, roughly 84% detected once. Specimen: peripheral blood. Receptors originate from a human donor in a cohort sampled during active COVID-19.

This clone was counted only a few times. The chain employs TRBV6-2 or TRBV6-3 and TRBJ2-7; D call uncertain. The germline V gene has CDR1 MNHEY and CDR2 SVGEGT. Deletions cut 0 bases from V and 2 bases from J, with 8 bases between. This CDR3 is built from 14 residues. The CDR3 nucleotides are TGTGCCAGCAGTTACTCCGGCGGAACCTACGAGCAGTACTTC. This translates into CASSYSGGTYEQYF.

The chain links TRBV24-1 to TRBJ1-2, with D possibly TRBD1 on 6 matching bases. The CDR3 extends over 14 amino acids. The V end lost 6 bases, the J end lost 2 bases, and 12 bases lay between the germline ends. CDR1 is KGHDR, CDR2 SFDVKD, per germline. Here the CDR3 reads CATSLTGMNYGYTF. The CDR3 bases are TGTGCCACCAGTCTAACAGGGATGAACTATGGCTACACCTTC.

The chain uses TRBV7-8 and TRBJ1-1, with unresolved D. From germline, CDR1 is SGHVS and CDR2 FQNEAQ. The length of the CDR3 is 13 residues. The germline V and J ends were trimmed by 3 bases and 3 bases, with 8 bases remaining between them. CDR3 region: CASSLRSDTEAFF. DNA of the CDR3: TGTGCCAGCAGCTTGAGGAGCGACACTGAAGCTTTCTTT.

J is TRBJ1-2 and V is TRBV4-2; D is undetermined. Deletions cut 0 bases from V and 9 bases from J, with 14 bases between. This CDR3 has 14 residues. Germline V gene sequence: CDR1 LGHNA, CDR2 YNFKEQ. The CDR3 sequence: CASSQDSEYNRYTF. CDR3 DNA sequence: TGTGCCAGCAGCCAAGATTCGGAGTATAATCGCTACACCTTC.

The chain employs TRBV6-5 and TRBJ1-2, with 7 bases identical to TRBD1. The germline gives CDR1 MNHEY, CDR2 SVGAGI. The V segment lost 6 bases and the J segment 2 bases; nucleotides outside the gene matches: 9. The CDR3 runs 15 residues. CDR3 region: CASRTPSGGNYGYTF. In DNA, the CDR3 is TGTGCCAGCAGAACACCCTCAGGGGGAAACTATGGCTACACCTTC.

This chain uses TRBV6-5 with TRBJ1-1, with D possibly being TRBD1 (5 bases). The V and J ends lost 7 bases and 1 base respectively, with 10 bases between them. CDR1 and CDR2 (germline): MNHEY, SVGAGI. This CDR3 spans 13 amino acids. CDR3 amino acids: CASTLDRNTEAFF. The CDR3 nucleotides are TGTGCCAGCACCCTCGACAGGAACACTGAAGCTTTCTTT.

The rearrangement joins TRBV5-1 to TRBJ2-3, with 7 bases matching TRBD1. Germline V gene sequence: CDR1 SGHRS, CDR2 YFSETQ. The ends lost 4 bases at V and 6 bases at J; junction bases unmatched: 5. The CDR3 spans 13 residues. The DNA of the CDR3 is TGCGCCAGCAGCCAGGGGGTGCGGGATACGCAGTATTTT. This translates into CASSQGVRDTQYF.

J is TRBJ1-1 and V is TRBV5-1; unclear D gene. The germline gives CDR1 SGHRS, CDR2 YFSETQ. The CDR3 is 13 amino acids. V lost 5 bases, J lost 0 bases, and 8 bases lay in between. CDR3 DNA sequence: TGCGCCAGCAGACGAACACTGAACACTGAAGCTTTCTTT. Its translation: CASRRTLNTEAFF.

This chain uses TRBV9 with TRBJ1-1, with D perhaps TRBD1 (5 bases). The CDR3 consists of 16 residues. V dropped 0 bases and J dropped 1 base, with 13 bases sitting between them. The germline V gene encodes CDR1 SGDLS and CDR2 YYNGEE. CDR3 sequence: CASSVGRGRGNTEAFF. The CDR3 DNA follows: TGTGCCAGCAGCGTAGGCCGCGGAAGGGGGAACACTGAAGCTTTCTTT.

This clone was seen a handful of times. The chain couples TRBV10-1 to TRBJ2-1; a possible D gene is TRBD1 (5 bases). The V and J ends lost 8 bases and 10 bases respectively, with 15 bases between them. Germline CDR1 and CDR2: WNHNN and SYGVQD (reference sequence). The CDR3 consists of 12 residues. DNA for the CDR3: TGCGCCAGCGGCAGGGTACAATGGGAGCAGTTCTTC. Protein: CASGRVQWEQFF.

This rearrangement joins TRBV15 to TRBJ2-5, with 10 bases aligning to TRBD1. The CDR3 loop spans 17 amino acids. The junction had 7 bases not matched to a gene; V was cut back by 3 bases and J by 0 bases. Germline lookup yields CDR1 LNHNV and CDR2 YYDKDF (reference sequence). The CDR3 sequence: CATSSVPGQGNQETQYF. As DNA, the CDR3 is TGTGCCACCAGCAGCGTCCCGGGACAGGGGAACCAAGAGACCCAGTACTTC. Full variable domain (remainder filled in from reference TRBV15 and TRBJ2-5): DAMVIQNPRYQVTQFGKPVTLSCSQTLNHNVMYWYQQKSSQAPKLLFHYYDKDFNNEADTPDNFQSRRPNTSFCFLDIRSPGLGDTAMYLCATSSVPGQGNQETQYFGPGTRLLVL.

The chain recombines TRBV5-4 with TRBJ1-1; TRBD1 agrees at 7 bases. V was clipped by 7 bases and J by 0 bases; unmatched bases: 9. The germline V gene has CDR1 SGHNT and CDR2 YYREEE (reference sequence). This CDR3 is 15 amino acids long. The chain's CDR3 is CASGHGTALNTEAFF. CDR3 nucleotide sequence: TGTGCCAGCGGCCATGGGACAGCCTTGAACACTGAAGCTTTCTTT.

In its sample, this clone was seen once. In DNA, the CDR3 is TGTGCCAGCAGCTTGGGCCAGGGTCTTGAAGCTTTCTTT. Translated, it gives CASSLGQGLEAFF. The V and J genes are TRBV7-2 and TRBJ1-1; TRBD1 might be the D (5 bases). Trimming left V 3 bases short and J 7 bases short, with 12 bases between. Germline assignment: CDR1 SGHTA and CDR2 FQGNSA. CDR3 size: 13 residues.

The CDR3 coding sequence is TGCAGTGCTCCCCTCTTTGACGAGCAGTACTTC. Protein sequence: CSAPLFDEQYF. The V and J genes are TRBV20-1 and TRBJ2-7; no definite D call. Trimming cost V 5 bases and J 5 bases, with 10 bases left between them. Germline CDR1 reads DFQATT; CDR2 reads SNEGSKA (reference sequence). The CDR3 loop spans 11 amino acids.

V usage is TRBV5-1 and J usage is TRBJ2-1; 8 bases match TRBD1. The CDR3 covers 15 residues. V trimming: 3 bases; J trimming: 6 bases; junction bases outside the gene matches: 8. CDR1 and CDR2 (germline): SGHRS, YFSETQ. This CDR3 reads CASSSLTGAGNEQFF. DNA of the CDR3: TGCGCCAGCAGCTCCCTGACAGGGGCCGGCAATGAGCAGTTCTTC.

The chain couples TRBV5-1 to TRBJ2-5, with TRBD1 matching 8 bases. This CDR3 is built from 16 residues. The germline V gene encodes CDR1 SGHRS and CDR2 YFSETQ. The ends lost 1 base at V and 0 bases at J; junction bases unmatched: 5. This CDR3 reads CASSLTGQGHQETQYF. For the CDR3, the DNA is TGCGCCAGCAGCTTGACCGGACAGGGTCACCAAGAGACCCAGTACTTC. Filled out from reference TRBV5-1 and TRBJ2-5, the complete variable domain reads KAGVTQTPRYLIKTRGQQVTLSCSPISGHRSVSWYQQTPGQGLQFLFEYFSETQRNKGNFPGRFSGRQFSNSRSEMNVSTLELGDSALYLCASSLTGQGHQETQYFGPGTRLLVL.

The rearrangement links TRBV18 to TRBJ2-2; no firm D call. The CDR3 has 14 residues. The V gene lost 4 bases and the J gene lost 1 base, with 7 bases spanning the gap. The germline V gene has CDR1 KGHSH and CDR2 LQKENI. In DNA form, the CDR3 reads TGTGCCAGCTCACAGCAAATGAACACCGGGGAGCTGTTTTTT. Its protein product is CASSQQMNTGELFF.

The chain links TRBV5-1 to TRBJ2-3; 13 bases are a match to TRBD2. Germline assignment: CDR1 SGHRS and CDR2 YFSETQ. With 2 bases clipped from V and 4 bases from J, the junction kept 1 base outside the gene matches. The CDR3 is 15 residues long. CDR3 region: CASSLTSGGADTQYF. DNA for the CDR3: TGCGCCAGCAGCTTAACTAGCGGGGGGGCAGATACGCAGTATTTT.

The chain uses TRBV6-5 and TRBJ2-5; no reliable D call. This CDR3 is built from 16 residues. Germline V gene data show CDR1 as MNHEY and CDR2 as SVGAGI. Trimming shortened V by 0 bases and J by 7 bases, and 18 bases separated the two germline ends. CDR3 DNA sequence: TGTGCCAGCAGTTACTCGAGTGATGTTGGTTCGGGGACCCAGTACTTC. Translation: CASSYSSDVGSGTQYF.

The CDR3 sequence: CASSQFMTGTAGEFF. DNA for the CDR3: TGCGCCAGCAGCCAATTTATGACCGGGACTGCCGGGGAGTTCTTC. The rearrangement uses TRBV4-1 and TRBJ2-1; D is perhaps TRBD2 (6 bases). Germline CDR1 reads MGHRA; CDR2 reads YSYEKL. This CDR3 is built from 15 residues. V was pared by 2 bases and J by 14 bases, with 22 bases between.

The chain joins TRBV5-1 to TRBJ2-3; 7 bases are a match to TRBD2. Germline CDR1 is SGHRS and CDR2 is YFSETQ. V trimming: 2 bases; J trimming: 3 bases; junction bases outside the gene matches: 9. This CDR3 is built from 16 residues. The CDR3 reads CASSFASGGRTDTQYF. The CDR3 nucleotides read TGCGCCAGCAGCTTCGCTAGCGGAGGCAGGACAGATACGCAGTATTTT.

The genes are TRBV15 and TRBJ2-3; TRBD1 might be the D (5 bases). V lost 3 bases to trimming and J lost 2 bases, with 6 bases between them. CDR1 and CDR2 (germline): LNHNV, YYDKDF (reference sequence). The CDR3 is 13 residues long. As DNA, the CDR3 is TGTGCCACCAGCAGGACAGTCACAGATACGCAGTATTTT. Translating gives CATSRTVTDTQYF.

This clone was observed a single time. CDR3 nucleotides: TGTGCCAGCAGCTTGGAGGCGGCAGGGTGGAACGAAAAACTGTTTTTT. This gives the protein CASSLEAAGWNEKLFF. V gene TRBV5-6 combines with J gene TRBJ1-4; D may be TRBD1 (5 bases). The CDR3 sequence is 16 residues long. Looked up from germline, CDR1 is SGHDT and CDR2 is YYEEEE. Trimming removed 0 bases at V and 8 bases at J, with 17 bases between.

CDR3 loop: CASSLDSGSINEQFF. The CDR3 DNA reads TGCGCCAGCAGCTTGGACTCAGGATCTATCAATGAGCAGTTCTTC. The chain carries TRBV5-1 and TRBJ2-1; no clear D. The V gene's germline CDR1 is SGHRS and CDR2 YFSETQ. This CDR3 is 15 amino acids long. V lost 0 bases and J 6 bases, leaving 13 bases between the germline ends.